This is a list of T cell receptor beta chains from one sample in a study of blood T cell repertoires in COVID-19. Clones were sequenced by immunoSEQ multiplex PCR, and TCRdb holds only the in-frame ones, with some missing. The table records about 200,000 clones, around 80% of them present only once. The sequenced sample was peripheral blood. The receptors derive from a woman in her 70s with acute or convalescent COVID-19. Both conserved end residues are part of each CDR3. A D gene is named only where the DNA matches it firmly. Size is omitted from some rows. Given values are once, few, many or a class for expanded clones.

TRBV30,.,TRBJ1-5,.,CAWSTPRQARQPQHF,TGTGCCTGGAGTACCCCTCGACAGGCGCGGCAGCCCCAGCATTTT
TRBV21-1,.,TRBJ1-6,.,CASSAYTRGGSPLHF,TGTGCCAGCAGCGCCTATACGAGGGGGGGTTCACCCCTCCACTTT
TRBV5-6,TRBD1,TRBJ2-7,.,CASSFGTGAYEQYF,TGTGCCAGCAGCTTTGGGACAGGGGCCTACGAGCAGTACTTC
TRBV18,TRBD1,TRBJ1-2,.,CASSPGQGEGSYGYTF,TGTGCCAGCTCACCGGGACAGGGGGAAGGGAGCTATGGCTACACCTTC
TRBV4-2,.,TRBJ2-7,once,CASSQGDISYEQYF,TGTGCCAGCAGCCAAGGGGACATCTCCTACGAGCAGTACTTC
TRBV27,TRBD1,TRBJ2-3,.,CASSLWGQVTDTQYF,TGTGCCAGCAGTTTGTGGGGACAGGTGACAGATACGCAGTATTTT
TRBV11-2,TRBD1,TRBJ2-7,.,CASSPRDRQYF,TGTGCCAGCAGCCCCCGGGACAGGCAGTACTTC
TRBV6-5,.,TRBJ1-1,.,CASSDSKTLILAFF,TGTGCCAGCAGTGACTCCAAGACTTTAATACTAGCTTTCTTT
TRBV28,.,TRBJ2-7,.,CASRPWGGLNEQYF,TGTGCCAGCAGACCCTGGGGGGGGCTCAACGAGCAGTACTTC
TRBV7-8,TRBD2,TRBJ2-1,.,CASSRGTTEQFF,TGTGCCAGCAGCCGCGGGACTACTGAGCAGTTCTTC
TRBV9,TRBD2,TRBJ2-2,.,CASNRLAGTGELFF,TGTGCCAGCAACCGACTAGCGGGTACCGGGGAGCTGTTTTTT
TRBV6-5,.,TRBJ2-7,.,CASSWTFREAYEQYF,TGTGCCAGCAGTTGGACATTCCGAGAGGCCTACGAGCAGTACTTC
TRBV29-1,TRBD2,TRBJ2-3,.,CSVGALAGADTQYF,TGCAGCGTTGGTGCGCTAGCGGGAGCTGATACGCAGTATTTT
TRBV20-1,TRBD1,TRBJ2-7,.,CSASSGTGSEQYF,TGCAGTGCTAGTTCCGGGACAGGGAGCGAGCAGTACTTC
TRBV3-1/TRBV3-2,TRBD2,TRBJ2-3,.,CASSQGGITLAGFTDTQYF,TGTGCCAGCAGCCAAGGAGGAATTACACTAGCGGGCTTCACAGATACGCAGTATTTT
TRBV4-2,.,TRBJ2-5,.,CASSQVDSQETQYF,TGTGCCAGCAGCCAAGTCGACAGCCAAGAGACCCAGTACTTC
TRBV4-2,.,TRBJ1-5,many,CASSLTDKSNQPQHF,TGTGCCAGCAGCCTCACGGACAAAAGCAATCAGCCCCAGCATTTT
TRBV7-9,TRBD2,TRBJ2-2,.,CASSPAWTSGGDGELFF,TGTGCCAGCAGCCCCGCTTGGACTAGCGGAGGCGACGGGGAGCTGTTTTTT
TRBV29-1,TRBD1,TRBJ2-1,.,CSVATGAPNEQFF,TGCAGCGTTGCGACAGGGGCGCCCAATGAGCAGTTCTTC
TRBV10-3,TRBD1,TRBJ2-7,.,CATGQGPSYEQYF,TGTGCCACCGGACAGGGGCCATCCTACGAGCAGTACTTC
TRBV5-1,TRBD1,TRBJ2-5,.,CASSLGQGWETQYF,TGCGCCAGCAGCTTGGGACAGGGGTGGGAGACCCAGTACTTC
TRBV6-6,TRBD1,TRBJ1-1,.,CASSIQGGSSEAFF,TGTGCCAGCAGTATACAGGGGGGTTCTTCCGAAGCTTTCTTT
TRBV19,.,TRBJ1-1,.,CASTPLGGDTEAFF,TGTGCCAGTACCCCCCTAGGGGGGGACACTGAAGCTTTCTTT
TRBV5-4,TRBD1,TRBJ2-5,.,CASSLVAGGAETQYF,TGTGCCAGCAGCTTGGTGGCAGGGGGCGCGGAGACCCAGTACTTC
TRBV2,.,TRBJ2-2,.,CASRQNANTGELFF,TGTGCCAGCAGACAGAACGCGAACACCGGGGAGCTGTTTTTT
TRBV12-5,TRBD2,TRBJ2-3,.,CASGLGLAGTDTQYF,TGTGCTAGTGGTTTGGGACTAGCGGGCACAGATACGCAGTATTTT
TRBV10-3,TRBD1,TRBJ2-3,.,CAISPTGGSTDTQYF,TGTGCCATCAGCCCGACAGGGGGTAGCACAGATACGCAGTATTTT
TRBV6-1,.,TRBJ1-1,.,CASSEVLRGTEAFF,TGTGCCAGCAGTGAAGTACTGCGGGGCACTGAAGCTTTCTTT
TRBV4-1,TRBD1,TRBJ2-5,.,CASSPGQSQETQYF,TGCGCCAGCAGCCCGGGACAGTCACAAGAGACCCAGTACTTC
TRBV27,TRBD2,TRBJ2-7,.,CASRPGGGWRFEQYF,TGTGCCAGCAGACCTGGGGGGGGGTGGAGGTTTGAGCAGTACTTC
TRBV6-5,TRBD2,TRBJ2-5,once,CASSEGTSGWETQYF,TGTGCCAGCAGCGAGGGGACTAGCGGATGGGAGACCCAGTACTTC
TRBV12-3/TRBV12-4,TRBD1,TRBJ1-5,.,CASSGTENQPQHF,TGTGCCAGCAGTGGGACAGAGAATCAGCCCCAGCATTTT
TRBV28,.,TRBJ2-2,.,CASKKTANTGELFF,TGTGCCAGCAAGAAGACAGCGAACACCGGGGAGCTGTTTTTT
TRBV14,.,TRBJ1-4,.,CASSQFPLTATNEKLFF,TGTGCCAGCAGCCAATTCCCTTTGACAGCAACTAATGAAAAACTGTTTTTT
TRBV5-5,TRBD2,TRBJ2-7,once,CASSPIAGYEQYF,TGTGCCAGCAGCCCTATAGCGGGCTACGAGCAGTACTTC
TRBV6-1,TRBD1,TRBJ1-5,few,CASSETGPQPQHF,TGTGCCAGCAGTGAGACAGGGCCTCAACCCCAGCATTTT
TRBV24-1,.,TRBJ2-5,.,CATSDLRGTQETQYF,TGTGCCACCAGTGATTTGAGGGGGACCCAAGAGACCCAGTACTTC
TRBV20-1,TRBD2,TRBJ2-1,.,CSASASGDNEQFF,TGCAGTGCTAGTGCTAGCGGGGACAATGAGCAGTTCTTC
TRBV7-2,.,TRBJ1-4,.,CASSLGSSDEKLFF,TGTGCCAGCAGCTTGGGGAGTAGCGATGAAAAACTGTTTTTT
TRBV6-2/TRBV6-3,TRBD2,TRBJ2-7,.,CASSYPLGLASAYEQYF,TGTGCCAGCAGTTACCCCCTGGGACTAGCGTCCGCCTACGAGCAGTACTTC
TRBV25-1,TRBD1,TRBJ2-7,.,CASSENRTGNYEQYF,TGTGCCAGCAGTGAAAACCGGACAGGGAACTACGAGCAGTACTTC
TRBV2,TRBD2,TRBJ2-3,.,CASSASGARTDTQYF,TGTGCCAGCAGTGCCAGCGGGGCCCGCACAGATACGCAGTATTTT
TRBV2,TRBD2,TRBJ2-1,.,CASSEWSGRVNEQFF,TGTGCCAGCAGTGAATGGAGCGGGAGAGTGAATGAGCAGTTCTTC
TRBV18,TRBD2,TRBJ2-1,.,CASSRPTSGRVEQFF,TGTGCCAGCTCACGGCCGACTAGCGGGAGGGTTGAGCAGTTCTTC
TRBV29-1,.,TRBJ1-2,.,CSASQAGEYGYTF,TGCAGCGCTTCACAAGCAGGGGAATATGGCTACACCTTC
TRBV10-1,TRBD1,TRBJ1-4,many,CASRSTGDEEKLFF,TGCGCCAGCAGGTCTACAGGGGATGAAGAAAAACTGTTTTTT
TRBV11-2,TRBD2,TRBJ2-5,.,CASSLVAGLQETQYF,TGTGCCAGCAGCTTAGTAGCGGGCCTACAAGAGACCCAGTACTTC
TRBV7-9,TRBD1,TRBJ2-3,.,CASRPSGGRDTQYF,TGTGCCAGCAGGCCCTCAGGGGGCAGAGATACGCAGTATTTT
TRBV2,.,TRBJ2-2,.,CASETGGGTGELFF,TGTGCCAGCGAAACAGGGGGGGGAACCGGGGAGCTGTTTTTT
TRBV7-6,.,TRBJ2-3,once,CASSAPGLSTDTQYF,TGTGCCAGCAGCGCCCCCGGACTCAGCACAGATACGCAGTATTTT
TRBV6-6,.,TRBJ1-5,.,CASSTQYSNQPQHF,TGTGCCAGCAGTACACAGTATAGCAATCAGCCCCAGCATTTT
TRBV19,.,TRBJ1-2,.,CASETGAGGYTF,TGTGCCAGTGAGACTGGGGCGGGGGGCTACACCTTC
TRBV5-1,TRBD2,TRBJ2-1,.,CASSFILAGRGLFF,TGCGCCAGCAGCTTTATCCTAGCGGGACGGGGACTGTTCTTC
TRBV27,TRBD1,TRBJ1-1,.,CASSLTQGKEAFF,TGTGCCAGCAGTTTAACACAGGGGAAGGAAGCTTTCTTT